The 14 T cell receptor beta chains below all came from one sample that was sequenced in a study of blood T cell repertoires in COVID-19. The repertoire was sequenced with immunoSEQ multiplex PCR; TCRdb's copy has only in-frame clones and lacks some. The sample yields some 180,000 clones, roughly four fifths seen once. The sample consisted of peripheral blood. The source is a human donor in a cohort sampled during active COVID-19.

The J gene is TRBJ1-2, the V gene TRBV19; 8 positions agree with TRBD1. This CDR3 spans 16 amino acids. J gave up 1 base and V 2 bases, and 6 bases lay outside the gene matches. Looked up from germline, CDR1 is LNHDA and CDR2 is SQIVND (reference sequence). For the CDR3, the DNA is TGTGCCAGTAGTATACACAGCGACAGGGGTAACTATGGCTACACCTTC. This translates into CASSIHSDRGNYGYTF.

This chain links TRBV30 with TRBJ1-6; tentatively, D is TRBD1 (5 bases). Per germline, CDR1 GTSNPN and CDR2 SVGIG (reference sequence). V was cut by 1 base and J by 4 bases, with 5 bases left in between. This CDR3 has 13 amino acids. CDR3 region: CAWSGQYNSPLHF. The CDR3 DNA reads TGTGCCTGGAGTGGACAGTATAATTCACCCCTCCACTTT.

This clone was counted between two and nine times. V gene TRBV19 combines with J gene TRBJ2-1; the match to TRBD2 covers 8 bases. From germline, CDR1 is LNHDA and CDR2 SQIVND (reference sequence). There are 16 residues in the CDR3. The V segment lost 5 bases and the J segment 0 bases; nucleotides outside the gene matches: 6. In DNA, the CDR3 is TGTGCCAGTAGTGCCCGGGGGGGGAGCTCCTACAATGAGCAGTTCTTC. This gives the protein CASSARGGSSYNEQFF.

Written as DNA, the CDR3 is TGTGCCACCTGGGACAACTCAAACACTGAAGCTTTCTTT. As protein: CATWDNSNTEAFF. This chain joins TRBV7-9 and TRBJ1-1; D may be TRBD1 (6 bases). This CDR3 spans 13 amino acids. Germline assignment: CDR1 SEHNR and CDR2 FQNEAQ (reference sequence). Trimming removed 10 bases at V and 2 bases at J, with 14 bases between.

The gene calls are TRBV10-3 and TRBJ1-6; TRBD1 might be the D (6 bases). Germline V gives CDR1 ENHRY, CDR2 SYGVKD. Trimming removed 6 bases at V and 12 bases at J, with 21 bases between. The CDR3 is 15 amino acids. This CDR3 is CAISPGAGRNGPLHF. In DNA, the CDR3 is TGTGCCATCAGCCCAGGGGCAGGCCGGAATGGACCCCTCCACTTT.

The chain uses TRBV4-2 and TRBJ2-3; 8 bases map to TRBD2. Trimming removed 1 base from V and 6 bases from J; junction bases left unmatched: 12. There are 17 residues in the CDR3. CDR1 is LGHNA and CDR2 is YNFKEQ in the germline V gene. The CDR3 coding sequence is TGTGCCAGCAGCCAAGGGTCCAACGGGGGGGCGGGTGATACGCAGTATTTT. This sequence encodes CASSQGSNGGAGDTQYF.

This clone turned up a few times. This chain links TRBV2 with TRBJ2-1; the D gene is possibly TRBD1 (6 bases). V lost 6 bases to trimming and J lost 2 bases, with 8 bases between them. Per the germline V gene, CDR1 is SNHLY and CDR2 is FYNNEI. The CDR3 has 13 amino acids. CDR3 coding DNA: TGTGCCAGCAGCCGGACAGCCTACAATGAGCAGTTCTTC. This codes for CASSRTAYNEQFF. Together with reference TRBV2 and TRBJ2-1, the CDR3 gives the full variable domain: EPEVTQTPSHQVTQMGQEVILRCVPISNHLYFYWYRQILGQKVEFLVSFYNNEISEKSEIFDDQFSVERPDGSNFTLKIRSTKLEDSAMYFCASSRTAYNEQFFGPGTRLTVL.

Here the CDR3 reads CATTSFATTGGAITEAFF. CDR3 nucleotides: TGTGCCACCACCTCCTTCGCCACGACAGGGGGCGCGATCACTGAAGCTTTCTTT. The chain employs TRBV24-1 and TRBJ1-1; the match to TRBD1 covers 10 bases. V shed 8 bases and J 4 bases; nucleotides not matched to a gene: 18. The CDR3 covers 18 residues. Germline values: CDR1 KGHDR, CDR2 SFDVKD.

This sequence joins TRBV6-1 and TRBJ1-6; 11 nucleotides align to TRBD1. Germline V gene data show CDR1 as MNHNS and CDR2 as SASEGT. The CDR3 consists of 16 residues. Trimming cost V 1 base and J 8 bases; bases outside gene matches: 4. The CDR3 DNA reads TGTGCCAGCAGTGAAGGGACAGGGGGCTCGGATTCACCCCTCCACTTT. Its translation is CASSEGTGGSDSPLHF.

This chain joins TRBV7-6 and TRBJ2-1, with 7 bases matching TRBD2. The CDR3 totals 14 residues. CDR1 and CDR2 (germline): SGHVS, FNYEAQ. V shed 1 base, J shed 4 bases, and the junction held 1 base outside the gene matches. DNA for the CDR3: TGTGCCAGCAGCTTAGGGGGGGGGTACAATGAGCAGTTCTTC. Amino acids: CASSLGGGYNEQFF. Using reference TRBV7-6 and TRBJ2-1 for the parts outside the CDR3, the full variable domain is GAGVSQSPRYKVTKRGQDVALRCDPISGHVSLYWYRQALGQGPEFLTYFNYEAQQDKSGLPNDRFSAERPEGSISTLTIQRTEQRDSAMYRCASSLGGGYNEQFFGPGTRLTVL.

This sequence joins TRBV6-1 and TRBJ1-5; 7 bases agree with TRBD1. The CDR3 loop spans 16 amino acids. Germline CDR1 and CDR2: MNHNS and SASEGT. After removal of 4 bases from V and 6 bases from J, the junction contained 12 bases not matched to a gene. This CDR3 reads CASSVFPTGASQPQHF. In DNA form, the CDR3 reads TGTGCCAGCAGTGTGTTCCCCACAGGGGCGAGTCAGCCCCAGCATTTT.

In DNA, the CDR3 is TGCGCCAGCAGCAGCGGGGGGGCGATTTACGAGCAGTACTTC. It yields the protein CASSSGGAIYEQYF. The J gene is TRBJ2-7, the V gene TRBV5-1; TRBD2 aligns across 10 bases. This CDR3 has 14 amino acids. V shed 4 bases, J shed 4 bases, and the junction held 5 bases outside the gene matches. Germline CDR1 is SGHRS and CDR2 is YFSETQ.

The chain has TRBV5-1 and TRBJ2-7, with D possibly matching TRBD1 (6 bases). Trimming pared 4 bases from V and 2 bases from J, leaving 10 bases between. CDR1 is SGHRS and CDR2 is YFSETQ in the germline V gene. The CDR3 has 13 residues. In DNA, the CDR3 is TGCGCCAGCAGCAGCGGACAGCCCTACGAGCAGTACTTC. It is translated as CASSSGQPYEQYF. Looking up the rest from reference TRBV5-1 and TRBJ2-7 gives the full variable domain: KAGVTQTPRYLIKTRGQQVTLSCSPISGHRSVSWYQQTPGQGLQFLFEYFSETQRNKGNFPGRFSGRQFSNSRSEMNVSTLELGDSALYLCASSSGQPYEQYFGPGTRLTVT.

The chain couples TRBV7-8 to TRBJ2-2, with D hard to call. Germline V gene lookup returns CDR1 SGHVS and CDR2 FQNEAQ. Trimming removed 3 bases at V and 2 bases at J, with 7 bases between. The CDR3 contains 14 residues. CDR3 DNA sequence: TGTGCCAGCAGCTTTGGCCAAAACACCGGGGAGCTGTTTTTT. Protein sequence: CASSFGQNTGELFF.